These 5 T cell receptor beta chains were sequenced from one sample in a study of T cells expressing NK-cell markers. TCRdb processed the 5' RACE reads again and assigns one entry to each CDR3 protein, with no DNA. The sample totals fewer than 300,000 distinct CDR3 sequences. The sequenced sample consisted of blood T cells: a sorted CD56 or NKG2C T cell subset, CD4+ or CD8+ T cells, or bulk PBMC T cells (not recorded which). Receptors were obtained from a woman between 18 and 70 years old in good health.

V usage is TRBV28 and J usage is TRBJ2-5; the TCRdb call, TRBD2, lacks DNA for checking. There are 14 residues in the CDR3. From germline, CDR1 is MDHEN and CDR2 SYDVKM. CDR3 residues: CATRAGGSRETQYF.

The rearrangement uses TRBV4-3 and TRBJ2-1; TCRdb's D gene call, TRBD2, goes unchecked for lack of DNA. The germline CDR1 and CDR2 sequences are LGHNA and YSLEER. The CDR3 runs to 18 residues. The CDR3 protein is CASSQGAPRGGTNNEQFF.

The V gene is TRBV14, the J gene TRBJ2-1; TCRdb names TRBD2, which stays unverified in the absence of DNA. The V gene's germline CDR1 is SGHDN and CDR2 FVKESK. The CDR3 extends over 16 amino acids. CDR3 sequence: CASSQDGPLAGREQFF.

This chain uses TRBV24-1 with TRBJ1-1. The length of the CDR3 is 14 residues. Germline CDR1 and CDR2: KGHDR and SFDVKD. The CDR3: CATSDLKQPSEAFF.

The CDR3 loop reads CASSPGGASTDTQYF. The J gene is TRBJ2-3, the V gene TRBV28; TCRdb reports TRBD1, a call that lacks DNA to check it against. The CDR3 spans 15 residues. In germline, CDR1 is MDHEN, CDR2 SYDVKM.